Listed below are T cell receptor beta chains from one sample, sequenced in a study of T cell responses to AZD1222 COVID-19 vaccine. The assay was immunoSEQ multiplex PCR, and TCRdb's table has in-frame clones only and misses some. Of some 180,000 clones in the sample, about 89% are singletons; the top ten hold roughly 1.7%. Sequences were derived from peripheral blood, sampled 28 days after the second AZD1222 dose. The source of these receptors is an adult who received the AZD1222 COVID-19 vaccine. Each CDR3 is given with its conserved first and last residue. D genes are given only for firm matches. A clone size is listed for some rows: how often the clone was seen (once, few, many), or a class if it is expanded.

clone_size,j_call,d_call,v_call,cdr3_length,cdr3_nt,cdr3_aa
NA,TRBJ2-7,TRBD1,TRBV5-1,15,TGCGCCAGCAGCATGACAGGGAGCAGCTCCTACGAGCAGTACTTC,CASSMTGSSSYEQYF
NA,TRBJ2-7,NA,TRBV7-2,16,TGTGCCAGCAGCTTAGCAGTAGGGGGAGCCTCCTACGAGCAGTACTTC,CASSLAVGGASYEQYF
NA,TRBJ2-1,TRBD2,TRBV2,15,TGTGCCAGCAGTGAAGGGCTAGCGGGAAGGCATGAGCAGTTCTTC,CASSEGLAGRHEQFF
once,TRBJ2-7,TRBD1,TRBV5-1,14,TGCGCCAGCAGTTCAGACAGGGGGCGTAGCGAGCAGTACTTC,CASSSDRGRSEQYF
NA,TRBJ2-7,TRBD2,TRBV7-9,14,TGTGCCAGCAGCAACGGACTAGTTGGGTACGAGCAGTACTTC,CASSNGLVGYEQYF
NA,TRBJ1-1,TRBD1,TRBV24-1,19,TGTGCCACCAGTGATTCGAGGACAGGGAACGATAACCCGGACACTGAAGCTTTCTTT,CATSDSRTGNDNPDTEAFF
NA,TRBJ2-7,NA,TRBV19,15,TGTGCCAGTAGTGCCGGGACACGGAAAACCTACGAGCAGTACTTC,CASSAGTRKTYEQYF
NA,TRBJ1-1,NA,TRBV6-5,14,TGTGCCAGCAGTTGGGGCAGGGTAGGCACTGAAGCTTTCTTT,CASSWGRVGTEAFF
NA,TRBJ1-2,TRBD1,TRBV6-6,13,TGTGCCTGCGAACGGGACAGAAACTATGGCTACACCTTC,CACERDRNYGYTF
NA,TRBJ1-3,TRBD1,TRBV18,15,TGTGCCAGCTCACCACCCTCGACAGGGGGTGCCACCATATATTTT,CASSPPSTGGATIYF
NA,TRBJ2-1,TRBD2,TRBV6-5,15,TGTGCCAGCAGTTACGGTCGGCGGGGGGGGAGTGAGCAGTTCTTC,CASSYGRRGGSEQFF
NA,TRBJ2-5,NA,TRBV5-5,15,TGTGCCAGCACCACCCAGTGGGGGCGAGGGGAGACCCAGTACTTC,CASTTQWGRGETQYF
NA,TRBJ1-5,NA,TRBV19,17,TGTGCCAGTAGTATCAGGCTGTTGATCCTTAGCAATCAGCCCCAGCATTTT,CASSIRLLILSNQPQHF
few,TRBJ1-5,NA,TRBV27,13,TGTGCCAGCAGGAGACAGCCAAATCAGCCCCAGCATTTT,CASRRQPNQPQHF
once,TRBJ2-3,TRBD1,TRBV24-1,16,TGTGCCACCAGTGGCGGACAGGGGGCGCCTATAGATACGCAGTATTTT,CATSGGQGAPIDTQYF
NA,TRBJ1-2,TRBD1,TRBV7-9,15,TGTGCCAGCAGCCAACCCTTACAGGGGCAACATGGCTACACCTTC,CASSQPLQGQHGYTF